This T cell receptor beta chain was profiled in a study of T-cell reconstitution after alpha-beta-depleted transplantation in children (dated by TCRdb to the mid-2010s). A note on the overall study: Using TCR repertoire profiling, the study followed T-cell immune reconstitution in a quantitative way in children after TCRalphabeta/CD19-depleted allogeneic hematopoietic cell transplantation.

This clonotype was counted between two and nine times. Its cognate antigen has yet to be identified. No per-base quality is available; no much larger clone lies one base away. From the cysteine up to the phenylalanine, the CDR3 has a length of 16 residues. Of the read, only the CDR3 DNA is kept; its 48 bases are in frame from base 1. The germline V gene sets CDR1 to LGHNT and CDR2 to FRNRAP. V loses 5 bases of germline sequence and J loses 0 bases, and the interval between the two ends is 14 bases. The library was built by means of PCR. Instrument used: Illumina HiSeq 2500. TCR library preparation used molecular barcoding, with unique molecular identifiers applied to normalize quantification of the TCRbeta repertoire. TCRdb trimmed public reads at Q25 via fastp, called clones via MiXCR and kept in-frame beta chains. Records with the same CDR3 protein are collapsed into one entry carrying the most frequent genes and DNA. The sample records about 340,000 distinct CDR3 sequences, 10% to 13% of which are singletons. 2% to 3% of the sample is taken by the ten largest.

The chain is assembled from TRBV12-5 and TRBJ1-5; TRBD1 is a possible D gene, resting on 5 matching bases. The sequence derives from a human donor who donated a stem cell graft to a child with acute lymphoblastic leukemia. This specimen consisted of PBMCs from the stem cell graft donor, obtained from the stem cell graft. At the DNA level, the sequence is TGTGCTAGTGGTCTCTCGACAGATTATAGCAATCAGCCCCAGCATTTT. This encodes CASGLSTDYSNQPQHF.